This TCR beta chain was observed in a study of OX40 agonist ivuxolimab in advanced cancers. Whole-study context: Mean age approximately 59 years, range about 23 to 80; about 85% male. Overall study findings and caveats: Both blood CD4+ and CD8+ T cells showed clonal growth by week 6 at 0.1 to 3.0 mg/kg. Researchers report that CD8+ T cells had, on average, more expanded clones than CD4+.

Researchers took blood at baseline, on cycle 4 day 1, and on cycle 7 day 1. On this clone itself: Its target is not known. At one of its ends the junction is not consistent with the germline gene, which may arise from a read error.

Data came from immunoSEQ multiplex PCR; TCRdb stores just in-frame clones and leaves some out. Of about 51,000 clones detected, about 88% appear once; the ten largest clones hold 3.6%. Sequenced material: CD4+ or CD8+ T cells sorted from blood, taken in a trial of the OX40 agonist ivuxolimab. This sequence was found in an adult with an advanced solid tumor such as melanoma, head and neck, liver or kidney cancer.

CDR3 nucleotide sequence: TGTGCCAACAGCCTTTCGGGGGAGGGCTACACCTTC. It specifies CANSLSGEGYTF. The genes are TRBV4-2 and TRBJ1-2, with D maybe TRBD1 (5 bases). CDR1 and CDR2 (germline): LGHNA, YNFKEQ. The CDR3 extends over 12 amino acids.